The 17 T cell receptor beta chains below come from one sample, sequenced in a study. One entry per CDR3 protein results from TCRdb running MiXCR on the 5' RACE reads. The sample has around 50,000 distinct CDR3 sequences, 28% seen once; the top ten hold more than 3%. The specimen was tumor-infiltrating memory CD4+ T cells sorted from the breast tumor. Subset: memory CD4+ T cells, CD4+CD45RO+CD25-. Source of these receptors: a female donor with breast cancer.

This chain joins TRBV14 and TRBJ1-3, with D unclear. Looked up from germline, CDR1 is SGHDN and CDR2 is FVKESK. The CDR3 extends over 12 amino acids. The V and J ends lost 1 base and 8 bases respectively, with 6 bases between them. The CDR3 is CASSQVDYTIYF. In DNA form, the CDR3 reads TGTGCCAGCAGCCAAGTGGACTACACCATATATTTT.

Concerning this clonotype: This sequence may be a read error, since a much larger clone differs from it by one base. Here the CDR3 DNA reads TGTGCCAGCAGCATCAGTGGGGGGACCCAGTACTTC. This encodes CASSISGGTQYF. The J gene is TRBJ2-5, the V gene TRBV7-6; D may correspond to TRBD1 or TRBD2 (5 bases each). Germline V gene sequence: CDR1 SGHVS, CDR2 FNYEAQ. Trimming pared 5 bases from V and 7 bases from J, leaving 11 bases between. CDR3 length: 12 amino acids.

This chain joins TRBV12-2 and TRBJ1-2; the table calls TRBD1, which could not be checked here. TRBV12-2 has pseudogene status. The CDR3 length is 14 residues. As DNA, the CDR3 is TGCGCCAGCAGCTTCGTCAGGGGCTCGGGGGGCTACACCTTC. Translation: CASSFVRGSGGYTF.

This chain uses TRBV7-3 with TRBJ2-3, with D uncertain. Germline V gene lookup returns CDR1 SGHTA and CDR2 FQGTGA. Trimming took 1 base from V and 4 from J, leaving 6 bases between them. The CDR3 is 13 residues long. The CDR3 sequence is CASSLSFSDTQYF. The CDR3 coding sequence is TGTGCCAGCAGCTTAAGTTTCTCAGATACGCAGTATTTT.

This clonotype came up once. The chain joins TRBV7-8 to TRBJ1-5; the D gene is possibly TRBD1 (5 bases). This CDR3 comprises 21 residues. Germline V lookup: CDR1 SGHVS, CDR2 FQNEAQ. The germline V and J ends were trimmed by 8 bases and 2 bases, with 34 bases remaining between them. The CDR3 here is CASSPGGTHRDLRRGNQPQHF. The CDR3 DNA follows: TGTGCCAGCTCCCCAGGCGGGACCCATAGGGACCTTCGAAGGGGCAATCAGCCCCAGCATTTT.

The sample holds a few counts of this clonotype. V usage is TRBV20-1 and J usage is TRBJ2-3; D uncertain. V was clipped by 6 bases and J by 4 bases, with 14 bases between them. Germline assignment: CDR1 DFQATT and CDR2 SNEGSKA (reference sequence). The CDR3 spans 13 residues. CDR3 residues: CSASEVDADTQYF. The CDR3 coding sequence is TGCAGTGCGAGTGAGGTAGACGCAGATACGCAGTATTTT.

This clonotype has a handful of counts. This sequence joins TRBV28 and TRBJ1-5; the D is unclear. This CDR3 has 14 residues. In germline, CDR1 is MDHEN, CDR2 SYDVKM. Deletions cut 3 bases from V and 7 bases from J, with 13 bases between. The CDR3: CASSLPGVRQPQHF. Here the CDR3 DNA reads TGTGCCAGCAGTTTGCCTGGGGTTCGGCAGCCCCAGCATTTT.

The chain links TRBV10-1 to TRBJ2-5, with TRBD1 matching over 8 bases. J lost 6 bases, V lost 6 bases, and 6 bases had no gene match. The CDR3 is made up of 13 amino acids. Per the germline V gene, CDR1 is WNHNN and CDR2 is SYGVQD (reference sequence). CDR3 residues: CASSRGHEKTQYF. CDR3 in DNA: TGCGCCAGCAGCAGGGGGCACGAAAAGACCCAGTACTTC.

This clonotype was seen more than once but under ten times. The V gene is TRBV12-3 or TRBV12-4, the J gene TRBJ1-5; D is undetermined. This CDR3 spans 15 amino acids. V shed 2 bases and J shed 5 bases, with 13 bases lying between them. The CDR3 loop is CASSLPSDGYQPQHF. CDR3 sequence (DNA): TGTGCCAGCAGTTTACCTTCGGACGGATATCAGCCCCAGCATTTT.

The CDR3 DNA sequence: TGTGCCAGCAGTTACCCCGGACAGGGGGCGCGGAATACGCAGTATTTT. Amino acids: CASSYPGQGARNTQYF. V usage is TRBV6-2 or TRBV6-3 and J usage is TRBJ2-3; TRBD1 aligns across 11 bases. The V gene's germline CDR1 is MNHEY and CDR2 SVGEGT. V lost 2 bases and J lost 7; bases outside the gene matches: 8. This CDR3 comprises 16 residues.

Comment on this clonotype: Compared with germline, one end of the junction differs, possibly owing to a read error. CDR3 amino acids: CANSTQGSNSPLHF. The CDR3 DNA sequence: TGTGCCAACAGCACCCAGGGTAGTAATTCACCCCTCCACTTT. V and J are TRBV9 and TRBJ1-6; perhaps TRBD1 as D (5 bases). Germline V gives CDR1 SGDLS, CDR2 YYNGEE. CDR3 size: 14 residues.

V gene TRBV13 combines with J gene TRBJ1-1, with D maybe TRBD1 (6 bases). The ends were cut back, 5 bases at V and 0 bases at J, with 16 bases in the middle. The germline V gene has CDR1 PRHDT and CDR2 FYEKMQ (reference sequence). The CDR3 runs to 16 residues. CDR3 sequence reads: CASSQRQVHMNTEAFF. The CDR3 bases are TGTGCCAGCAGCCAACGACAGGTCCACATGAACACTGAAGCTTTCTTT.

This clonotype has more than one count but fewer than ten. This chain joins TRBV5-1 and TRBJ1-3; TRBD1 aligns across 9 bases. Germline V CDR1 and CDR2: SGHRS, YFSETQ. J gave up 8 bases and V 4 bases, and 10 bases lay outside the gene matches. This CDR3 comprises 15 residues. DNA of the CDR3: TGCGCCAGCAGCCCCTGGGACAGGGCTTCAGACACCATATATTTT. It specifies CASSPWDRASDTIYF.

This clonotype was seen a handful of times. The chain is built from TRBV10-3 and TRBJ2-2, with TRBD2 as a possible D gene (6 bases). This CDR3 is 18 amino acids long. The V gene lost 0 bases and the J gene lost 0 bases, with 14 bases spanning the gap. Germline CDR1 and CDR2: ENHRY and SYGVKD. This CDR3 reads CAISESYGGKSNTGELFF. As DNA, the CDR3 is TGTGCCATCAGTGAGTCGTATGGAGGGAAATCGAACACCGGGGAGCTGTTTTTT.

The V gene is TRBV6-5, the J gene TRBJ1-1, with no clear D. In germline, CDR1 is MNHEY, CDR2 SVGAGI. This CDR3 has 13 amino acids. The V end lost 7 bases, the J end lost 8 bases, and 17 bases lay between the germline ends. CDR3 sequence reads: CASTDTNKGEAFF. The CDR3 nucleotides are TGTGCCAGCACCGACACTAACAAAGGAGAAGCTTTCTTT.

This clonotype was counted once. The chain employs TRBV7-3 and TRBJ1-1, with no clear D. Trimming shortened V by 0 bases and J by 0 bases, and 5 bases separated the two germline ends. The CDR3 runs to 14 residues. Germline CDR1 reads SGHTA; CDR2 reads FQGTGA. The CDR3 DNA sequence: TGTGCCAGCAGCTTAACAGGGATGAACACTGAAGCTTTCTTT. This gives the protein CASSLTGMNTEAFF.

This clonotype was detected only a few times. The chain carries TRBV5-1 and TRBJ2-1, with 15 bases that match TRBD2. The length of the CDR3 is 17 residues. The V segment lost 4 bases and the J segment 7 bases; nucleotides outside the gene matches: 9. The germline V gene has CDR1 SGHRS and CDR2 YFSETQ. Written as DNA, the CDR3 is TGCGCCAGCAGCCCTGGGGGACTAGCGGGGGGCCAGAATGAGCAGTTCTTC. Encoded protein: CASSPGGLAGGQNEQFF.